The rows below give T cell receptor beta chains drawn from one sample of a study of T cell responses to AZD1222 COVID-19 vaccine. The method was immunoSEQ multiplex PCR; TCRdb's version includes in-frame clones alone and lacks a portion of them. There are approximately 200,000 clones in the sample; approximately 94% occur only once, and 9.2% lies in the top ten. This specimen consisted of peripheral blood, obtained on day 0 of AZD1222 vaccination. These receptors came from an adult in good health. Both conserved end residues are trimmed from each CDR3.

CDR3 length	V gene	J gene	CDR3 protein
11	TRBV30	TRBJ2-2	AWSVQGNGELF
12	TRBV29-1	TRBJ1-1	SAQRGSGNTEAF
13	TRBV5-6	TRBJ1-1	ASSLAPGGPTEAF
14	TRBV29-1	TRBJ1-2	SASTAQGQRHYGYT
16	TRBV7-9	TRBJ2-5	ASISWTSGSSWEETQY
11	TRBV28	TRBJ2-5	ASSWANQETQY
12	TRBV6-5	TRBJ1-3	ASSRGQPGNTIY
11	TRBV28	TRBJ2-7	ASSLFRDDEQY
13	TRBV28	TRBJ2-4	ASSPNGTPNIIQY
12	TRBV9	TRBJ2-7	ASSVGDKAYEQY
11	TRBV5-6	TRBJ1-1	ASSFPGNTEAF
8	TRBV28	TRBJ1-2	ASSSQKPT
13	TRBV4-1	TRBJ2-3	ASSQDRGSQGTQY
11	TRBV6-5	TRBJ1-2	ASSRDGLYGYT
13	TRBV3-1/TRBV3-2	TRBJ2-5	ASSQSGRGSETQY
13	TRBV19	TRBJ1-5	ASRQGGFSNQPQH
11	TRBV2	TRBJ1-1	ASRTGRNTEAF
14	TRBV6-5	TRBJ1-5	ASSFTGRVSNQPQH
15	TRBV3-1/TRBV3-2	TRBJ1-2	ASSQEGMGMRSYGYT
15	TRBV6-1	TRBJ2-7	ASSVRVQGSRSYEQY
9	TRBV4-1	TRBJ2-4	ASSQGRPKY
10	TRBV5-1	TRBJ2-7	ASSLDRYEQY
13	TRBV19	TRBJ1-2	ASSIRGGSAYGYT
11	TRBV7-7	TRBJ2-7	ASSLDVSAEQY
11	TRBV24-1	TRBJ2-1	ATSDLRSYEQF
14	TRBV10-3	TRBJ2-7	AISGDPGLAGGEQY
15	TRBV28	TRBJ2-4	ASSLWLLAGGQTIQY
13	TRBV7-8	TRBJ2-7	ASSSVDTISYEQY
12	TRBV6-6	TRBJ2-2	ASSGRGNTGELF
13	TRBV28	TRBJ1-5	ASRPTVGIYQPQH
13	TRBV7-2	TRBJ2-3	ASRSWGAGVQGQY
14	TRBV6-1	TRBJ2-7	ASSGIGQGPANEQY
13	TRBV28	TRBJ1-5	ASSSRVKWDQPQH
11	TRBV5-1	TRBJ2-1	ASSLVVEMEQF
12	TRBV19	TRBJ2-2	ASIVRGGIGELF
13	TRBV11-2	TRBJ1-3	ASSPRGSSGNTIY
14	TRBV27	TRBJ1-5	ASRGSYSGSNQPQH
14	TRBV10-3	TRBJ2-6	ASSFPGSSGANVLT
13	TRBV19	TRBJ2-7	ASSIALTTSYEQY
12	TRBV3-1/TRBV3-2	TRBJ2-1	ASSQERRINEQF
13	TRBV28	TRBJ2-1	ASSPRTSAYNEQF
14	TRBV5-8	TRBJ2-3	ASSLGGSPSTDTQY
11	TRBV6-1	TRBJ1-1	ASSDGGLTEAF
11	TRBV7-2	TRBJ2-7	ASSHTSYYEQY
12	TRBV10-3	TRBJ2-1	AISESRTTSEQF
14	TRBV21-1	TRBJ1-3	ASSKAGTGSGNTIY
13	TRBV6-5	TRBJ2-2	ASSPGRGNTGELF
10	TRBV12-3/TRBV12-4	TRBJ2-3	ASSFYTDTQY
9	TRBV12-3/TRBV12-4	TRBJ1-4	ASSAGPELF
14	TRBV4-2	TRBJ1-4	ASSQARQTTNEKLF
9	TRBV11-2	TRBJ2-1	ASSLSYEQF
13	TRBV11-2	TRBJ2-7	ASTRTGSTPGEQY
10	TRBV30	TRBJ1-5	AWSDRGQPQH
15	TRBV7-9	TRBJ2-3	ASSTERTSGLTDTQY
11	TRBV5-1	TRBJ2-1	ASSSQMGNEQF
11	TRBV19	TRBJ2-7	ASSIALGREQY
12	TRBV10-2	TRBJ2-1	ASSEFSGYNEQF